The 4 T cell receptor beta chains listed next were all sequenced from one sample in a study of T cell responses to AZD1222 COVID-19 vaccine. Produced via immunoSEQ multiplex PCR; TCRdb's table is partial and in-frame only. The sample carries more than 95,000 clones, 80% to 95% recorded once. Sequencing was performed on peripheral blood, taken on day 0 of AZD1222 vaccination. The receptors come from an adult in good health.

This rearrangement joins TRBV5-1 to TRBJ1-5; D perhaps matches TRBD1 (5 bases). V was trimmed by 0 bases and J by 5 bases, leaving 9 bases between them. Looked up from germline, CDR1 is SGHRS and CDR2 is YFSETQ. This CDR3 has 14 residues. In nucleotides, the CDR3 is TGCGCCAGCAGCTTGGGCCCAGGGTATCAGCCCCAGCATTTT. Residues: CASSLGPGYQPQHF.

The chain is built from TRBV29-1 and TRBJ1-1; D remains ambiguous. This CDR3 spans 13 amino acids. Deletions cut 4 bases from V and 3 bases from J, with 12 bases between. Germline values: CDR1 SQVTM, CDR2 ANQGSEA. The CDR3 sequence: CSVGGGLDTEAFF. CDR3 nucleotide sequence: TGCAGCGTTGGGGGAGGGCTCGACACTGAAGCTTTCTTT.

CDR3 coding DNA: TGTGCCAGCAGTGAAGGACACACAGATACGCAGTATTTT. It yields the protein CASSEGHTDTQYF. The chain links TRBV6-1 to TRBJ2-3; D gene uncertain. V was pared by 1 base and J by 2 bases, with 4 bases between. The CDR3 contains 13 residues. Per the germline V gene, CDR1 is MNHNS and CDR2 is SASEGT.

V usage is TRBV29-1 and J usage is TRBJ2-5; a weak D match, TRBD1 (6 bases). The germline gives CDR1 SQVTM, CDR2 ANQGSEA. The CDR3 sequence is 15 residues long. The ends were cut back, 2 bases at V and 4 bases at J, with 17 bases in the middle. This CDR3 reads CSVELGRGPPETQYF. In DNA form, the CDR3 reads TGCAGCGTTGAACTTGGCAGGGGACCTCCAGAGACCCAGTACTTC.